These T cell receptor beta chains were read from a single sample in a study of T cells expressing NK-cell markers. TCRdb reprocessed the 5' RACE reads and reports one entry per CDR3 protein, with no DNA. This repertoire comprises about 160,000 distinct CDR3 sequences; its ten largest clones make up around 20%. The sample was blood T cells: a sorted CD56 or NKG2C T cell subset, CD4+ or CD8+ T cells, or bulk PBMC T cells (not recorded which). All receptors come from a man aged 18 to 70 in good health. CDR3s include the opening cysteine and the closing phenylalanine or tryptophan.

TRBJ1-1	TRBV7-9	CASSYAPGVNTEAFF
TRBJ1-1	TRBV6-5	CASSYKTMNTEAFF
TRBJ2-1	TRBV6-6	CASIAGAMGEQFF
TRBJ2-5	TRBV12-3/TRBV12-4	CATTQGSETQYF
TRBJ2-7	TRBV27	CASRISGTGLGPSYEQYF
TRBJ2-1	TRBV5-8	CASSPEVGGRPDEQFF
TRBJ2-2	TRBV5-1	CASSLWGQTADGELFF
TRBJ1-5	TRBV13	CASSLGSRSSNQPQHF
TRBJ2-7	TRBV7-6	CASSRTSVNEQYF
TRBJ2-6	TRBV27	CASSLLVSSGANVLTF
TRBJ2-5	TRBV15	CATSRLPLDRVQETQYF
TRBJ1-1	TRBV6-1	CASSEVGGGAETEAFF
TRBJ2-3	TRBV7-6	CASSLVVAGDSLGTDTQYF
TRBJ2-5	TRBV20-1	CSAPTRRGGAFETQYF
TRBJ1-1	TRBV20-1	CSRDGGNTEAFF
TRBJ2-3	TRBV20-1	CSARAEEGADTQYF
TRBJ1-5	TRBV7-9	CASSFEDVDQPQHF
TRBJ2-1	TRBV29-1	CSVEEETTRNEQFF
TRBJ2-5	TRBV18	CASSPRPVGAGETQYF
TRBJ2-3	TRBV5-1	CATKPGGRTDTQYF
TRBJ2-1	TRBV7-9	CASSPTGTASYNEQFF
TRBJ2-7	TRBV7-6	CASSLSETSGYEQYF
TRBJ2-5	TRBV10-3	CAISEVGDSEETQYF
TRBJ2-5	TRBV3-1	CASSQDLAGVRETQYF